The present entry profiles one T cell receptor (beta chain) with its context. TCRdb called the RT-PCR reads again in MiXCR, with one record for every CDR3 protein. Here the sample spans under 200,000 distinct CDR3 sequences, approximately 12% being singletons. This record comes from a study of response to subunit inactivated influenza vaccine. CDR1 is LGHDT, CDR2 YNNKEL, per germline (reference sequence). The CDR3 extends over 15 amino acids. The V segment lost 4 bases and the J segment 2 bases; nucleotides outside the gene matches: 6. This sample was also put to use in a study of T cells expressing NK-cell markers. That work contributes: Making the TCR beta cDNA relied on 5'RACE template switching with UMIs. From sorted CD3+CD56+NKG2C+, CD3+CD56+NKG2C- and CD3+CD56-NKG2C+ T cells came the TCR beta repertoires. Sequencing covered eight donors, seven HCMV-seropositive and one seronegative. About 1.0-8% of CD8+ T cells in more than 5 donors belonged to dominant NKG2C+ clonotypes.

V gene TRBV3-1 combines with J gene TRBJ2-3, with TRBD1 identical over 7 bases. The material was CD8+ T cells sorted from PBMCs, obtained about 11 days after vaccination. This receptor was taken from a middle-aged man who received an inactivated influenza vaccine. CDR3 sequence (DNA): TGTGCCAGCAGCCGGAGACAGGGTTACACAGATACGCAGTATTTT. Translating it yields CASSRRQGYTDTQYF.